The rows below give T cell receptor beta chains drawn from one sample of a study of blood T cell repertoires in COVID-19. Using immunoSEQ multiplex PCR, the repertoire was profiled, and TCRdb retains in-frame clones only, with some absent. This table holds about 440,000 clones, roughly 91% found once. The sequenced sample was PBMCs or T cells enriched from blood (not recorded which). All receptors derive from a man aged 18 to 29 who had recovered from COVID-19. The CDR3 runs from the conserved cysteine through the conserved F or W. Each record gives: CDR3 length, clone size, V gene, CDR3 protein. Rows give clone size only sometimes, using once, few, many, or a class for an expanded clone.

cdr3_length: 15
clone_size: NA
v_call: TRBV10-3
cdr3_aa: CAISEGQAGGYGYTF

cdr3_length: 13
clone_size: NA
v_call: TRBV19
cdr3_aa: CASSVEGSYGYTF

cdr3_length: 14
clone_size: few
v_call: TRBV5-1
cdr3_aa: CASSSSGGDQPQHF

cdr3_length: 16
clone_size: NA
v_call: TRBV7-2
cdr3_aa: CASSYPGLAGGETQYF

cdr3_length: 17
clone_size: NA
v_call: TRBV5-1
cdr3_aa: CASSLTLPSGGSYEQFF

cdr3_length: 13
clone_size: NA
v_call: TRBV13
cdr3_aa: CASSPPGLHEQYF

cdr3_length: 16
clone_size: NA
v_call: TRBV4-1
cdr3_aa: CASSQDERGRRDTQYF

cdr3_length: 14
clone_size: NA
v_call: TRBV7-8
cdr3_aa: CASSSTTGSQPQHF

cdr3_length: 12
clone_size: NA
v_call: TRBV2
cdr3_aa: CAVLEMNTEAFF

cdr3_length: 15
clone_size: NA
v_call: TRBV4-1
cdr3_aa: CASSQEDRGGQPQHF

cdr3_length: 15
clone_size: NA
v_call: TRBV5-1
cdr3_aa: CASRTTGGPSGELFF

cdr3_length: 19
clone_size: NA
v_call: TRBV18
cdr3_aa: CASSPLPRRGTQNGNTIYF

cdr3_length: 15
clone_size: once
v_call: TRBV5-4
cdr3_aa: CASSTTGTKGETQYF

cdr3_length: 14
clone_size: NA
v_call: TRBV5-6
cdr3_aa: CASNVPQGDYGYTF

cdr3_length: 15
clone_size: once
v_call: TRBV11-2
cdr3_aa: CASGPTGGAYNEQFF

cdr3_length: 14
clone_size: NA
v_call: TRBV5-5
cdr3_aa: CASSLVSGGNTIYF

cdr3_length: 17
clone_size: NA
v_call: TRBV5-8
cdr3_aa: CASSPGLAGAGADTQYF

cdr3_length: 13
clone_size: NA
v_call: TRBV19
cdr3_aa: CASSLQGYQPQHF

cdr3_length: 13
clone_size: NA
v_call: TRBV20-1
cdr3_aa: CSASARWNTEAFF

cdr3_length: 14
clone_size: NA
v_call: TRBV6-5
cdr3_aa: CASSRDMLDSPLHF

cdr3_length: 13
clone_size: NA
v_call: TRBV24-1
cdr3_aa: CATSRTGVNEQFF

cdr3_length: 14
clone_size: NA
v_call: TRBV2
cdr3_aa: CASSPGTGPYGYTF

cdr3_length: 14
clone_size: NA
v_call: TRBV7-3
cdr3_aa: CASSPDRAQETQYF

cdr3_length: 13
clone_size: NA
v_call: TRBV30
cdr3_aa: CAWTGTGNYEQYF

cdr3_length: 15
clone_size: NA
v_call: TRBV28
cdr3_aa: CASQEWDRPNQPQHF

cdr3_length: 15
clone_size: NA
v_call: TRBV25-1
cdr3_aa: CASSDETGGAGGYTF

cdr3_length: 16
clone_size: NA
v_call: TRBV6-1
cdr3_aa: CASSETRPIGANVLTF